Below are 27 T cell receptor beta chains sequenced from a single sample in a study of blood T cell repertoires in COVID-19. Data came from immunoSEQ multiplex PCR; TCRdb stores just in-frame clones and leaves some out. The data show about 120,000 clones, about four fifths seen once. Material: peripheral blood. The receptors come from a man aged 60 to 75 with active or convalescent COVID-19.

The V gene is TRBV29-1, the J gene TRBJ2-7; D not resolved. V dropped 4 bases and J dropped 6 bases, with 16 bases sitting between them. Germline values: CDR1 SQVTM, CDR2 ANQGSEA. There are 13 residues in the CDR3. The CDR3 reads CSVASVFDSEQYF. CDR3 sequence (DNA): TGCAGCGTTGCCTCTGTCTTTGACTCCGAGCAGTACTTC.

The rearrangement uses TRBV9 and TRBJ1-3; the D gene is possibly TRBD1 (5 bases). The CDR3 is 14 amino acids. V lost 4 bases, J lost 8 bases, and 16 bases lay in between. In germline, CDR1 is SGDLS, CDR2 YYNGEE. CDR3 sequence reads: CASSRRFREDTIYF. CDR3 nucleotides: TGTGCCAGCAGCAGACGGTTCAGGGAGGACACCATATATTTT.

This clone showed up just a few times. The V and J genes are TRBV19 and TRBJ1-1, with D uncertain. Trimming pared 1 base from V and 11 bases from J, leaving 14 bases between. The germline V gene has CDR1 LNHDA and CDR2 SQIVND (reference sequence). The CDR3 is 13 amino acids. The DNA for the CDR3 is TGTGCCAGTAGTATAGGACCTGAGGTGTATGCTTTCTTT. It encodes CASSIGPEVYAFF.

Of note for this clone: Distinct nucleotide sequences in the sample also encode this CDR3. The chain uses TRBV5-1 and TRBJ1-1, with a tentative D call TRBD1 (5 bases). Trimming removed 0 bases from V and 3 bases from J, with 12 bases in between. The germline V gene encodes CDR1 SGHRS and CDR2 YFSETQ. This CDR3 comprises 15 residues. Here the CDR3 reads CASSLVGQGDTEAFF. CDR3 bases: TGCGCCAGCAGCTTGGTCGGGCAGGGCGACACTGAAGCTTTCTTT.

The CDR3: CASSQDSGSRFITDTQYF. CDR3 sequence (DNA): TGTGCCAGCAGCCAAGATTCCGGGTCTAGATTCATCACAGATACGCAGTATTTT. The V and J genes are TRBV4-2 and TRBJ2-3, with no clear D. Per germline, CDR1 LGHNA and CDR2 YNFKEQ. V was pared by 0 bases and J by 2 bases, with 18 bases between. The CDR3 totals 18 residues.

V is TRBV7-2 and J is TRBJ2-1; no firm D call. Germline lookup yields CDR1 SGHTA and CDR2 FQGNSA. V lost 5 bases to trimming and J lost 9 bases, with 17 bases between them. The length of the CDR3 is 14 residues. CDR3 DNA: TGTGCCAGCAGCCCTCTATTACCCCTTAGTGAGCAGTTCTTC. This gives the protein CASSPLLPLSEQFF.

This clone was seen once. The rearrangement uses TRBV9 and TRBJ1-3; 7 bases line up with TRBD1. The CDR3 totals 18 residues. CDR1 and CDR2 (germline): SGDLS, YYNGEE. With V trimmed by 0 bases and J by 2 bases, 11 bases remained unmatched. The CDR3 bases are TGTGCCAGCAGCGTAGATCAGGGGGGTAAGGCCGCTGGAAACACCATATATTTT. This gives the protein CASSVDQGGKAAGNTIYF.

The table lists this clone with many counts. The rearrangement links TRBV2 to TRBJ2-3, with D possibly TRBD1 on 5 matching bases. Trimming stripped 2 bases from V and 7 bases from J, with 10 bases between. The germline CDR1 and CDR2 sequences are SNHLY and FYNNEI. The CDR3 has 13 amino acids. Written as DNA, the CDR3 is TGTGCCAGCAGTGAAATTGGGGCACATACGCAGTATTTT. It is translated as CASSEIGAHTQYF. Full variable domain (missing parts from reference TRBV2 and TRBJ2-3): EPEVTQTPSHQVTQMGQEVILRCVPISNHLYFYWYRQILGQKVEFLVSFYNNEISEKSEIFDDQFSVERPDGSNFTLKIRSTKLEDSAMYFCASSEIGAHTQYFGPGTRLTVL.

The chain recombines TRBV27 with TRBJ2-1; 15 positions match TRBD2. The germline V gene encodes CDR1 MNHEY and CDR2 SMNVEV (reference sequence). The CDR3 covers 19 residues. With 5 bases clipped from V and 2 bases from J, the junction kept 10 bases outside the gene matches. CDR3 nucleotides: TGTGCCAGCAGTCCCGGACTAGCGGGAGGGCCGAGGACCTACAATGAGCAGTTCTTC. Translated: CASSPGLAGGPRTYNEQFF.

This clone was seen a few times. DNA of the CDR3: TGTGCCACCAGTGATTTGAGTAGCGGCAGCTCCTACGAGCAGTACTTC. It is translated as CATSDLSSGSSYEQYF. This chain joins TRBV24-1 and TRBJ2-7; perhaps TRBD2 as D (6 bases). The CDR3 has 16 residues. V gave up 0 bases and J gave up 0 bases, with 11 bases separating them. The germline CDR1 and CDR2 sequences are KGHDR and SFDVKD.

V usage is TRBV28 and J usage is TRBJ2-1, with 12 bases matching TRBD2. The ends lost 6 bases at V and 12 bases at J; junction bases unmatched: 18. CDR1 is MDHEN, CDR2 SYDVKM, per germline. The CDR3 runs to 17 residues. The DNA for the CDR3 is TGTGCCAGCAGCCGGGTTTCCGATTCTAGCGGGAGGGCCACGCAGTTCTTC. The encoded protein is CASSRVSDSSGRATQFF.

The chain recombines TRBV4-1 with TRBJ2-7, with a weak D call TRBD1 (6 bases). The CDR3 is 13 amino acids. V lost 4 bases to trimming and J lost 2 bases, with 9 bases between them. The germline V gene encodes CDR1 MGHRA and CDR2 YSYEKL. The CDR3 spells CASSLRTAYEQYF. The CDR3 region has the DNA TGCGCCAGCAGCCTTCGGACAGCCTACGAGCAGTACTTC.

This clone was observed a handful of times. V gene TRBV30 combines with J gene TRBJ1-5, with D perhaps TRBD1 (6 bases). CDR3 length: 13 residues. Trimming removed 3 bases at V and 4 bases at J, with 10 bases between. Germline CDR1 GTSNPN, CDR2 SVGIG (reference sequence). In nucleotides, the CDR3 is TGTGCCTGGAGCCAGGACAGAAATCAGCCCCAGCATTTT. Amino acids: CAWSQDRNQPQHF. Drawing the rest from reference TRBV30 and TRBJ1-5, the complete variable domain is SQTIHQWPATLVQPVGSPLSLECTVEGTSNPNLYWYRQAAGRGLQLLFYSVGIGQISSEVPQNLSASRPQDRQFILSSKKLLLSDSGFYLCAWSQDRNQPQHFGDGTRLSIL.

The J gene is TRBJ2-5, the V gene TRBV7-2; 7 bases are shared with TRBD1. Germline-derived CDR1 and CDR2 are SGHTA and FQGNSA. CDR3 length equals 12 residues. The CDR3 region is CATGSRVGTQYF. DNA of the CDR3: TGTGCGACAGGGTCGAGGGTTGGGACCCAGTACTTC.

DNA of the CDR3: TGTGCCAGCAGCTTAAACCTAGCGGGAGGTTCACAGTTCTTC. This gives the protein CASSLNLAGGSQFF. V usage is TRBV7-8 and J usage is TRBJ2-1, with 11 positions matching TRBD2. J gave up 13 bases and V 2 bases, and 7 bases lay outside the gene matches. From germline, CDR1 is SGHVS and CDR2 FQNEAQ. The CDR3 runs to 14 residues.

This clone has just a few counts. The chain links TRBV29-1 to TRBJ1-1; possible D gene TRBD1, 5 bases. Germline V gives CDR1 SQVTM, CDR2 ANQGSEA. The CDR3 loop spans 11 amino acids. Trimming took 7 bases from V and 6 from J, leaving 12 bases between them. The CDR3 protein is CSAAEGSEAFF. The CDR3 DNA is TGCAGCGCCGCGGAGGGGTCTGAAGCTTTCTTT.

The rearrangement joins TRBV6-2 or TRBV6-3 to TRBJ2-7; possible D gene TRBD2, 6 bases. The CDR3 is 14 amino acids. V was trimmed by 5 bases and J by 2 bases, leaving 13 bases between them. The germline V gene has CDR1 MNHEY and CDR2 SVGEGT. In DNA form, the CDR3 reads TGTGCCAGCAGTCTCCGGACGGGAGCCTACGAGCAGTACTTC. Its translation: CASSLRTGAYEQYF.

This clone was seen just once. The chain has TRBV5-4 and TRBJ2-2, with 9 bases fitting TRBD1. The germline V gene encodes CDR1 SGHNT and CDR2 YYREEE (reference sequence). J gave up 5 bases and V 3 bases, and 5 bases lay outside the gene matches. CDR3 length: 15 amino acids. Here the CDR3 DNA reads TGTGCCAGCAGCTCCAAACAGGGGGCGACCGGGGAGCTGTTTTTT. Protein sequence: CASSSKQGATGELFF.

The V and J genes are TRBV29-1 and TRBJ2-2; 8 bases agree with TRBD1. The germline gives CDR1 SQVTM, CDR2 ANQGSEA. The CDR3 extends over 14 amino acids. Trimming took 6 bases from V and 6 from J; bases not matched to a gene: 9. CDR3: CSVWWTGQSGELFF. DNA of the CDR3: TGCAGCGTATGGTGGACAGGGCAATCCGGGGAGCTGTTTTTT.

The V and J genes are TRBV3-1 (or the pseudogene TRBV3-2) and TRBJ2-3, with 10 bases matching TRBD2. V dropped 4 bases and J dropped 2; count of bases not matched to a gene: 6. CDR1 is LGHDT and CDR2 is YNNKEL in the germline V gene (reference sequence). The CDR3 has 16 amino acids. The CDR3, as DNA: TGTGCCAGCAGCCCCATAGCGGGAGGACTCACAGATACGCAGTATTTT. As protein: CASSPIAGGLTDTQYF.

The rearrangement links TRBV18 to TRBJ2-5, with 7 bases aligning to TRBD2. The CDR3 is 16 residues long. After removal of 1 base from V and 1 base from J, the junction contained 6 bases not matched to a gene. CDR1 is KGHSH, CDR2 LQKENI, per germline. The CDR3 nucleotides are TGTGCCAGCTCACCACGGGGTGCTAGCGGCCAAGAGACCCAGTACTTC. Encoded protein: CASSPRGASGQETQYF.

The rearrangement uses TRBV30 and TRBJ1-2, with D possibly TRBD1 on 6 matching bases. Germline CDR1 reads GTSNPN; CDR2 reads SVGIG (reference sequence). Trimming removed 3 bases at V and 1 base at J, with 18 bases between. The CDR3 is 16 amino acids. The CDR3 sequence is CAWSPDPPGVNYGYTF. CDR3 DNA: TGTGCCTGGAGCCCGGACCCCCCAGGGGTTAACTATGGCTACACCTTC.

The CDR3 DNA reads as TGTGCCACCAGCAGGGGGCAGCGGGAGGGGGCAGATACGCAGTATTTT. The encoded protein is CATSRGQREGADTQYF. V is TRBV15 and J is TRBJ2-3; 10 positions match TRBD2. The CDR3 has 16 residues. V was clipped by 3 bases and J by 4 bases; unmatched bases: 7. The germline V gene has CDR1 LNHNV and CDR2 YYDKDF (reference sequence). The full variable domain, rest sourced from reference TRBV15 and TRBJ2-3, is DAMVIQNPRYQVTQFGKPVTLSCSQTLNHNVMYWYQQKSSQAPKLLFHYYDKDFNNEADTPDNFQSRRPNTSFCFLDIRSPGLGDTAMYLCATSRGQREGADTQYFGPGTRLTVL.

CDR3 sequence reads: CAISGGTSGSLDTQYF. CDR3 bases: TGTGCCATCAGTGGGGGGACTAGCGGGAGTCTAGATACGCAGTATTTT. The V call is TRBV10-3, the J call TRBJ2-3; TRBD2 aligns across 14 bases. Germline trimming cut 4 bases from V and 5 bases from J; bases unmatched to any gene: 5. The CDR3 extends over 16 amino acids. Germline values: CDR1 ENHRY, CDR2 SYGVKD.

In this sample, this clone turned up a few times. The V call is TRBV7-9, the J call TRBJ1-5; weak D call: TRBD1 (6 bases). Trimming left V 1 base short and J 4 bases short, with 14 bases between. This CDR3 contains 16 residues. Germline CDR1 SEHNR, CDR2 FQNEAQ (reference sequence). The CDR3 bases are TGTGCCAGCAGCTTAGAGGTAGGGGGTTGGAATCAGCCCCAGCATTTT. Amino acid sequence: CASSLEVGGWNQPQHF.

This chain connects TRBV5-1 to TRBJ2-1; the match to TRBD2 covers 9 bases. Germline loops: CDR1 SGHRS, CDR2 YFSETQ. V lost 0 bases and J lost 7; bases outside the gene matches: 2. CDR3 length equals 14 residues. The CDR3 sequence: CASSLGLAGNEQFF. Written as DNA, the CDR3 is TGCGCCAGCAGCTTGGGGCTAGCGGGAAATGAGCAGTTCTTC.

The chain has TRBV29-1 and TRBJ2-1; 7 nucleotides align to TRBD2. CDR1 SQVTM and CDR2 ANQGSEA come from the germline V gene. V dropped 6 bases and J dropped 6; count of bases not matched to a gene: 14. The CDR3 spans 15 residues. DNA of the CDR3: TGCAGCGTGGGGGAGGCGGGAGTCCAATCCAATGAGCAGTTCTTC. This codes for CSVGEAGVQSNEQFF.